The 24 T cell receptor beta chains given below trace back to one sample, sequenced in a study of blood T cell repertoires in COVID-19. Profiling relied on immunoSEQ multiplex PCR, and the TCRdb table lists in-frame clones only, not all of them. In the table there are 400,000 to 450,000 clones, roughly nine tenths of which are singletons. Sample: PBMCs or T cells enriched from blood (not recorded which). The receptors originated from a man aged 25 to 45 who had recovered from COVID-19.

The gene calls are TRBV7-9 and TRBJ2-7; D uncertain. V lost 5 bases and J lost 3, with 11 bases in between. Germline CDR1 and CDR2: SEHNR and FQNEAQ (reference sequence). The CDR3 is 13 amino acids. As DNA, the CDR3 is TGTGCCAGCAGCGGAGAAATCCACTACGAGCAGTACTTC. Translating it yields CASSGEIHYEQYF.

The V gene is TRBV5-1, the J gene TRBJ1-6; 9 nucleotides agree with TRBD1. Germline loops: CDR1 SGHRS, CDR2 YFSETQ. This CDR3 comprises 15 residues. J gave up 8 bases and V 0 bases, and 3 bases lay outside the gene matches. The CDR3 reads CASSLGQGEDSPLHF. CDR3 sequence (DNA): TGCGCCAGCAGCTTGGGACAGGGGGAGGATTCACCCCTCCACTTT.

The chain couples TRBV25-1 to TRBJ2-3, with 7 positions matching TRBD1. The CDR3 loop spans 13 amino acids. With 3 bases clipped from V and 5 bases from J, the junction kept 2 bases outside the gene matches. Per the germline V gene, CDR1 is MGHDK and CDR2 is SYGVNS. DNA of the CDR3: TGTGCCAGCAGTGATTCAGGGGGAGATACGCAGTATTTT. This encodes CASSDSGGDTQYF.

V is TRBV7-6 and J is TRBJ2-7, with TRBD2 matching 7 bases. J lost 2 bases, V lost 6 bases, and 10 bases had no gene match. This CDR3 has 15 amino acids. The V gene's germline CDR1 is SGHVS and CDR2 FNYEAQ. CDR3 residues: CASRLWGGRTYEQYF. The DNA of the CDR3 is TGTGCCAGCAGGTTGTGGGGGGGACGGACCTACGAGCAGTACTTC.

V is TRBV9 and J is TRBJ1-1, with 9 positions matching TRBD1. Trimming at V came to 2 bases and at J to 6 bases, leaving 5 bases not matched to a gene. CDR1 is SGDLS and CDR2 is YYNGEE in the germline V gene. The CDR3 totals 14 residues. The CDR3 nucleotides read TGTGCCAGCAGCGTGGGACAGGGACGGGCTGAAGCTTTCTTT. Translated, it gives CASSVGQGRAEAFF.

V gene TRBV27 combines with J gene TRBJ1-5; no reliable D call. Trimming cost V 2 bases and J 1 base, with 6 bases left between them. CDR3 length: 14 residues. Germline values: CDR1 MNHEY, CDR2 SMNVEV (reference sequence). The CDR3 DNA follows: TGTGCCAGCAGTTTAAGCGGAAGCAATCAGCCCCAGCATTTT. Its translation is CASSLSGSNQPQHF.

The genes are TRBV5-6 and TRBJ1-5; TRBD1 is a possible D gene (6 bases). Trimming left V 4 bases short and J 3 bases short, with 17 bases between. CDR1 and CDR2 (germline): SGHDT, YYEEEE. The CDR3 contains 16 residues. The CDR3 spells CASSHRAGAVNQPQHF. In DNA form, the CDR3 reads TGTGCCAGCAGCCATCGGGCAGGGGCCGTCAATCAGCCCCAGCATTTT.

As DNA, the CDR3 is TGTGCCAGCAATCGGGACTCCAGCTCCTACAATGAGCAGTTCTTC. It is translated as CASNRDSSSYNEQFF. The rearrangement links TRBV19 to TRBJ2-1, with D perhaps matching TRBD2 (6 bases). The V gene's germline CDR1 is LNHDA and CDR2 SQIVND (reference sequence). The CDR3 loop spans 15 amino acids. V dropped 9 bases and J dropped 0 bases, with 15 bases sitting between them.

This sequence joins TRBV6-5 and TRBJ1-2; 7 bases are shared with TRBD1. The CDR3 runs 13 residues. The germline gives CDR1 MNHEY, CDR2 SVGAGI. J was trimmed by 1 base and V by 6 bases; bases with no gene match: 2. The CDR3 DNA reads TGTGCCAGCAGAGGACAGGTTAACTATGGCTACACCTTC. Translation gives CASRGQVNYGYTF.

V is TRBV15 and J is TRBJ2-1; the D is unclear. The V end was cut by 1 base, the J end by 14 bases, with 15 bases between. This CDR3 contains 13 residues. Per germline, CDR1 LNHNV and CDR2 YYDKDF (reference sequence). CDR3: CATSRAPQDWEFF. The CDR3 region has the DNA TGTGCCACCAGCAGAGCCCCTCAAGACTGGGAGTTCTTC.

Worth noting for this clone: One junction end disagrees with the germline gene, perhaps due to a read error. This chain joins TRBV5-1 and TRBJ2-7, with 8 bases lining up with TRBD2. The CDR3 sequence is 14 residues long. Germline V lookup: CDR1 SGHRS, CDR2 YFSETQ. As DNA, the CDR3 is TGCGCCAGCAGCCTGCCGGGACTAGGGGCCCCTCGTAACTTC. Protein product: CASSLPGLGAPRNF.

The V gene is TRBV6-5, the J gene TRBJ1-1; 8 bases fit TRBD1. V lost 6 bases and J lost 5; bases outside the gene matches: 2. This CDR3 comprises 12 residues. Germline V lookup: CDR1 MNHEY, CDR2 SVGAGI. The CDR3 nucleotides read TGTGCCAGCAGGACAGGGGAGACTGAAGCTTTCTTT. Translating it yields CASRTGETEAFF.

This chain joins TRBV9 and TRBJ2-7; D gene ambiguous. This CDR3 spans 14 amino acids. Trimming stripped 1 base from V and 0 bases from J, with 8 bases between. The germline CDR1 and CDR2 sequences are SGDLS and YYNGEE. CDR3 in amino acids: CASSVQSLSYEQYF. The CDR3 DNA reads as TGTGCCAGCAGCGTACAGTCTCTCTCCTACGAGCAGTACTTC.

This chain links TRBV2 with TRBJ1-1, with D uncertain. The ends were cut back, 7 bases at V and 3 bases at J, with 15 bases in the middle. Per germline, CDR1 SNHLY and CDR2 FYNNEI. The CDR3 is 14 residues long. CDR3 DNA: TGTGCCAGCACCCGCTTGGGAGCAGACACTGAAGCTTTCTTT. It encodes CASTRLGADTEAFF.

V is TRBV11-2 and J is TRBJ2-7; possible D gene TRBD1, 6 bases. This CDR3 is 14 amino acids long. V was pared by 5 bases and J by 0 bases, with 11 bases between. Per germline, CDR1 SGHAT and CDR2 FQNNGV. The CDR3 DNA is TGTGCCAGCAGCGCTACAGGGAGCTCCTACGAGCAGTACTTC. This sequence encodes CASSATGSSYEQYF.

This clone was seen only once. The chain uses TRBV28 and TRBJ1-5, with D perhaps TRBD1 (6 bases). The CDR3 totals 16 residues. V dropped 4 bases and J dropped 0 bases, with 13 bases sitting between them. CDR1 and CDR2 (germline): MDHEN, SYDVKM. The CDR3 loop reads CASSWGGRGSNQPQHF. The CDR3 DNA reads TGTGCCAGCAGTTGGGGGGGGCGGGGTAGCAATCAGCCCCAGCATTTT. The whole variable domain, filled in from reference TRBV28 and TRBJ1-5, reads DVKVTQSSRYLVKRTGEKVFLECVQDMDHENMFWYRQDPGLGLRLIYFSYDVKMKEKGDIPEGYSVSREKKERFSLILESASTNQTSMYLCASSWGGRGSNQPQHFGDGTRLSIL.

The chain recombines TRBV3-1 (or the pseudogene TRBV3-2) with TRBJ1-1, with a weak D call TRBD1 (6 bases). Trimming removed 4 bases at V and 5 bases at J, with 14 bases between. Germline V gene lookup returns CDR1 LGHDT and CDR2 YNNKEL (reference sequence). The CDR3 consists of 14 residues. The CDR3 DNA reads TGTGCCAGCAGCCGCGGGGGGCGCGGGACTGAAGCTTTCTTT. Encoded protein: CASSRGGRGTEAFF.

This sequence joins TRBV30 and TRBJ1-6; D call uncertain. V was trimmed by 4 bases and J by 10 bases, leaving 17 bases between them. The CDR3 is 14 residues long. Germline V gene sequence: CDR1 GTSNPN, CDR2 SVGIG (reference sequence). The DNA of the CDR3 is TGTGCCTGGAATGACGGGTTCGGGAGGTCACCCCTCCACTTT. Its translation: CAWNDGFGRSPLHF.

The V gene is TRBV5-6, the J gene TRBJ1-2, with 7 positions matching TRBD1. Germline V gene data show CDR1 as SGHDT and CDR2 as YYEEEE. The ends lost 4 bases at V and 4 bases at J; junction bases unmatched: 10. The CDR3 contains 15 residues. In nucleotides, the CDR3 is TGTGCCAGCAGCCATTACAGGGGATATGGCTATGGCTACACCTTC. This gives the protein CASSHYRGYGYGYTF.

This clone occurred once. The chain recombines TRBV14 with TRBJ2-3; 11 bases fit TRBD2. The junction had 2 bases not matched to a gene; V was cut back by 3 bases and J by 3 bases. The CDR3 is made up of 15 amino acids. The germline gives CDR1 SGHDN, CDR2 FVKESK. In DNA, the CDR3 is TGTGCCAGCAGCCAGGCTAGCGGGAGGACAGATACGCAGTATTTT. It translates to CASSQASGRTDTQYF.

The chain carries TRBV7-2 and TRBJ2-2; D ambiguous. The length of the CDR3 is 12 residues. Germline V gene data show CDR1 as SGHTA and CDR2 as FQGNSA. Trimming stripped 2 bases from V and 6 bases from J, with 4 bases between. CDR3 residues: CASSLTSGELFF. As DNA, the CDR3 is TGTGCCAGCAGCTTAACATCCGGGGAGCTGTTTTTT.

This clone came up once. This chain links TRBV6-6 with TRBJ2-3; 11 nucleotides agree with TRBD2. The ends lost 4 bases at V and 6 bases at J; junction bases unmatched: 9. The CDR3 is 16 residues long. Germline loops: CDR1 MNHNY, CDR2 SVGAGI (reference sequence). CDR3 nucleotide sequence: TGTGCCAGCAGTTTGTTAGCGGGAGGGCCGGGGGATACGCAGTATTTT. It specifies CASSLLAGGPGDTQYF.

The chain joins TRBV24-1 to TRBJ2-2; 7 nucleotides match TRBD2. This CDR3 spans 14 amino acids. The germline V gene encodes CDR1 KGHDR and CDR2 SFDVKD. V was clipped by 11 bases and J by 7 bases; unmatched bases: 12. The chain's CDR3 is CAKTGLPRGGELFF. CDR3 sequence (DNA): TGTGCCAAAACGGGACTACCCCGGGGCGGGGAGCTGTTTTTT.

The chain has TRBV24-1 and TRBJ2-3; 12 bases map to TRBD1. CDR3 length: 18 amino acids. V lost 3 bases and J lost 5; bases outside the gene matches: 11. Per germline, CDR1 KGHDR and CDR2 SFDVKD. CDR3 residues: CATSDTGTGGAAGDTQYF. The CDR3 nucleotides read TGTGCCACCAGTGATACCGGGACAGGGGGCGCCGCCGGAGATACGCAGTATTTT.